Sequencing of this T cell receptor (beta chain) was carried out in a study of blood T cell repertoires in COVID-19. The wider study: Specimens from acute and convalescent COVID-19 originated in the United States, Italy and Spain.

Only in-frame clones appear in the TCRdb table, and some are missing; sequencing was by immunoSEQ multiplex PCR. Of about 150,000 clones in the sample, 87% were seen once. Germline V gene lookup returns CDR1 MNHEY and CDR2 SVGEGT. The CDR3 is 15 amino acids. Trimming left V 3 bases short and J 7 bases short, with 18 bases between. Sequencing was performed on peripheral blood. The chain couples TRBV6-2 or TRBV6-3 to TRBJ1-2; D may be TRBD1 (5 bases). This receptor was obtained from a human donor in a cohort sampled during active COVID-19. DNA of the CDR3: TGTGCCAGCAGTTATTCACAGGACGCTCTCGGTGGCTACACCTTC. Protein: CASSYSQDALGGYTF.